This T cell receptor beta chain was identified during a study of T cell clusters in autoimmune cytopenias. For the study at large: A median age of roughly 64 years and mean of approximately 50 years characterized healthy donor controls.

Worth noting for this clonotype: The antigen is unknown.

Study results and limitations: Primary autoimmune cytopenia patients appeared to lack physiological T cell clusters present in healthy donors.

Each sample's input was roughly 250 ng genomic DNA, roughly 40,000 genome equivalents. The CDR3 runs to 14 residues. Per germline, CDR1 SGHAT and CDR2 FQDESV (reference sequence). Multiplex touch-down PCR amplified TRB using TRB-A and TRB-B pools in one tube. TCRdb re-called the multiplex PCR reads and gives one entry per CDR3 protein, without DNA. This specimen shows around 9,700 distinct CDR3 sequences; the ten leading clones hold 33%. These data are also associated with another study on T cell repertoires in aging, cancer and after chemotherapy. This second study says: Healthy donor repertoires were recorded over several months to years and showed clear clonal overlap.

The specimen sequenced was peripheral blood. The receptor comes from a human donor in good health. The rearrangement uses TRBV11-1 and TRBJ1-1; TCRdb calls TRBD1, which cannot be checked without DNA. The CDR3 here is CASSPWTANTEAFF.